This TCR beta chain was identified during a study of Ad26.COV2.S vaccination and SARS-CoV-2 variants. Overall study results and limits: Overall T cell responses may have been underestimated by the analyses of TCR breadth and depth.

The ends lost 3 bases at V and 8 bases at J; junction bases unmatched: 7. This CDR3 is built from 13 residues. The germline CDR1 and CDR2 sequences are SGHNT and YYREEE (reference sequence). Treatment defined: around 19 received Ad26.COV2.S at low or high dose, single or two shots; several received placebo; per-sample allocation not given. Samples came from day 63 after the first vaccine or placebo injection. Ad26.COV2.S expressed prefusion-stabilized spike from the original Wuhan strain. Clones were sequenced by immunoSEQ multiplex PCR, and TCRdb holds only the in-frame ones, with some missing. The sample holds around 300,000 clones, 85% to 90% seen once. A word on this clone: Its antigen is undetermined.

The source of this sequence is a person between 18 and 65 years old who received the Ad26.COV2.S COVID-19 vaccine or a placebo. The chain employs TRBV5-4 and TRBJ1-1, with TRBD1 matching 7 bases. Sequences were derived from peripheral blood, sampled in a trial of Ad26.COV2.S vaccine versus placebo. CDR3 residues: CASSSGTVPEAFF. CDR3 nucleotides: TGTGCCAGCAGCTCCGGGACAGTCCCGGAAGCTTTCTTT.